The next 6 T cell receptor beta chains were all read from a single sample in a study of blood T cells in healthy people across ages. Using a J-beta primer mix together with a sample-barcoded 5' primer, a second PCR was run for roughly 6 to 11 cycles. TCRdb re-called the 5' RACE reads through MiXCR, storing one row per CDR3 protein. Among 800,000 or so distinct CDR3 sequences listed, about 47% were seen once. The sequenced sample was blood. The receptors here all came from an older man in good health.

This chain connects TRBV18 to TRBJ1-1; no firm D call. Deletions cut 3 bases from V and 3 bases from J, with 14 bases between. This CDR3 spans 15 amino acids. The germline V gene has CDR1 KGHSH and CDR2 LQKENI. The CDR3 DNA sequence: TGTGCCAGCTCACCCGGACCCCGCGGGGACACTGAAGCTTTCTTT. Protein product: CASSPGPRGDTEAFF.

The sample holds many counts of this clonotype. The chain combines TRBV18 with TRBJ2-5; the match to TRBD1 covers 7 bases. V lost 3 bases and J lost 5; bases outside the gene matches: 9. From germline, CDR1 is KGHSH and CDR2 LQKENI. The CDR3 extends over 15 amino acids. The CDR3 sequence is CASSPTTQGVETQYF. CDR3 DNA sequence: TGTGCCAGCTCACCGACTACGCAGGGGGTTGAGACCCAGTACTTC.

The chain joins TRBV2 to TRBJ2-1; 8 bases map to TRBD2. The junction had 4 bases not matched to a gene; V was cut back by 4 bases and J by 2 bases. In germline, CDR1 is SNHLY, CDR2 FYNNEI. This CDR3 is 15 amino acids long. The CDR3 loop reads CASSVGSGTYNEQFF. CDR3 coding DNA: TGTGCCAGCAGTGTAGGTAGCGGGACCTACAATGAGCAGTTCTTC.

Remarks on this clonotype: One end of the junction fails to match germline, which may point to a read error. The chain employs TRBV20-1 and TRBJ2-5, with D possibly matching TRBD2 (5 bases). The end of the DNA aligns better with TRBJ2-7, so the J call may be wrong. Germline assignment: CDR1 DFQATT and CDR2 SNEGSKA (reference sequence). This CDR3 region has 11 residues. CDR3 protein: CGATTRAEQYF. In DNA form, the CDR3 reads TGCGGTGCTACCACTAGAGCCGAGCAGTACTTC.

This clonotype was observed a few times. CDR3 DNA: TGTGCCAGCAAGGGTGGGCTCCCCGGCAATGAGCAGTTCTTC. This translates into CASKGGLPGNEQFF. The genes are TRBV14 and TRBJ2-1; D gene uncertain. Germline CDR1 and CDR2: SGHDN and FVKESK. The V end was cut by 7 bases, the J end by 6 bases, with 16 bases between. The CDR3 extends over 14 amino acids.

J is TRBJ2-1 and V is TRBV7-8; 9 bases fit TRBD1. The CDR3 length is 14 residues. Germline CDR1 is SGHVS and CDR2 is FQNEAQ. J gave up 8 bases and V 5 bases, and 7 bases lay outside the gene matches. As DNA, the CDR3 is TGTGCCAGCAGCATCCGGGGACAGGGTCATGAGCAGTTCTTC. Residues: CASSIRGQGHEQFF.